Listed below are T cell receptor beta chains from one sample, sequenced in a study of blood T cell repertoires in COVID-19. Some clones are missing from TCRdb's copy, which holds only in-frame ones; the method was immunoSEQ multiplex PCR. Here the sample spans about 130,000 clones, about 80% being singletons. Sequenced sample: peripheral blood. The receptors shown here come from a man in his 60s with acute or convalescent COVID-19. Both conserved end residues are trimmed from each CDR3.

j_call | v_call | cdr3_aa
TRBJ1-1 | TRBV5-4 | ASSLGQPNTEAF
TRBJ1-1 | TRBV19 | ASKGQAASYYTEAF
TRBJ1-2 | TRBV28 | ASSSVNRFSNYGYT
TRBJ2-7 | TRBV1 | TSSQDSVAYEQY
TRBJ1-2 | TRBV10-3 | AISVQGNGYT
TRBJ1-2 | TRBV10-3 | AISEAGPLSGYT
TRBJ1-2 | TRBV14 | ASRTTGTNYGYT
TRBJ2-1 | TRBV6-6 | ASKVQTGAPYNEQF
TRBJ1-1 | TRBV21-1 | ASSKGQGAPMNTEAF
TRBJ1-2 | TRBV6-5 | ASSPRRGDYGYT
TRBJ2-1 | TRBV14 | ASSQDGYRGVKYEQF
TRBJ1-3 | TRBV4-1 | ASSQPTGRDRGNTIY
TRBJ1-1 | TRBV18 | ASSTGGLNTEAF
TRBJ1-1 | TRBV28 | ASSAGGLNTEAF
TRBJ2-1 | TRBV19 | ASKLYNEQF
TRBJ1-5 | TRBV25-1 | ASLQGAGDNQPQH
TRBJ2-2 | TRBV30 | AWTPFTGELF
TRBJ2-7 | TRBV28 | ASAPPGGSEGEQY
TRBJ2-5 | TRBV5-4 | ASSPGGLAGAGGGETQY
TRBJ2-2 | TRBV27 | ASSLSSRNTGELF
TRBJ1-6 | TRBV10-1 | ASSDGQAQAPLH
TRBJ1-5 | TRBV2 | ASSDVGTVNQPQH